The rows below give T cell receptor beta chains drawn from one sample of a study of blood T cell repertoires in COVID-19. Profiling relied on immunoSEQ multiplex PCR, and the TCRdb table lists in-frame clones only, not all of them. The table shows roughly 160,000 clones, with under 80% occurring only once. The sample consisted of peripheral blood. Receptor source: an elderly woman with acute or convalescent COVID-19. Each CDR3 is given with its conserved first and last residue. D genes are given only for firm matches. Clone size is shown for a subset of rows, as once, few, many or a class of expanded clone.

v_call: TRBV6-2/TRBV6-3; j_call: TRBJ1-5; d_call: -; clone_size: -; cdr3_aa: CASSTGTPQPQHF; cdr3_nt: TGTGCCAGCAGTACCGGGACACCCCAGCCCCAGCATTTT
v_call: TRBV10-1; j_call: TRBJ2-2; d_call: TRBD2; clone_size: few; cdr3_aa: CASSGETSGRGTGELFF; cdr3_nt: TGCGCCAGCAGTGGGGAGACTAGCGGGAGAGGAACCGGGGAGCTGTTTTTT
v_call: TRBV7-9; j_call: TRBJ2-5; d_call: -; clone_size: -; cdr3_aa: CASSTTLGEETQYF; cdr3_nt: TGTGCCAGCAGCACGACCCTCGGGGAGGAGACCCAGTACTTC
v_call: TRBV10-3; j_call: TRBJ2-3; d_call: -; clone_size: -; cdr3_aa: CAISESTGLNTQYF; cdr3_nt: TGTGCCATCAGTGAGTCCACGGGACTCAATACGCAGTATTTT
v_call: TRBV27; j_call: TRBJ2-2; d_call: TRBD2; clone_size: -; cdr3_aa: CASSSTSGSTGVTGELFF; cdr3_nt: TGTGCCAGCAGTTCGACTAGCGGGAGTACGGGCGTCACCGGGGAGCTGTTTTTT
v_call: TRBV5-1; j_call: TRBJ2-7; d_call: TRBD2; clone_size: -; cdr3_aa: CASSLTEGRGTYEQYF; cdr3_nt: TGCGCCAGCAGTCTGACTGAGGGGAGGGGAACCTACGAGCAGTACTTC
v_call: TRBV28; j_call: TRBJ2-1; d_call: -; clone_size: once; cdr3_aa: CASSLPGVSYNEQFF; cdr3_nt: TGTGCCAGCAGTTTACCAGGGGTCTCCTACAATGAGCAGTTCTTC
v_call: TRBV4-1; j_call: TRBJ2-1; d_call: TRBD2; clone_size: -; cdr3_aa: CASSQQGYRGLAGGNEQFF; cdr3_nt: TGCGCCAGCAGCCAGCAGGGTTATAGGGGACTAGCGGGAGGAAATGAGCAGTTCTTC
v_call: TRBV6-1; j_call: TRBJ2-1; d_call: TRBD2; clone_size: -; cdr3_aa: CASSDSGTPRNEQFF; cdr3_nt: TGTGCCAGCAGTGATAGCGGGACGCCGCGGAATGAGCAGTTCTTC
v_call: TRBV28; j_call: TRBJ1-2; d_call: TRBD1; clone_size: few; cdr3_aa: CASTEGTGLGYTF; cdr3_nt: TGTGCCAGCACAGAAGGGACAGGGCTTGGCTACACCTTC